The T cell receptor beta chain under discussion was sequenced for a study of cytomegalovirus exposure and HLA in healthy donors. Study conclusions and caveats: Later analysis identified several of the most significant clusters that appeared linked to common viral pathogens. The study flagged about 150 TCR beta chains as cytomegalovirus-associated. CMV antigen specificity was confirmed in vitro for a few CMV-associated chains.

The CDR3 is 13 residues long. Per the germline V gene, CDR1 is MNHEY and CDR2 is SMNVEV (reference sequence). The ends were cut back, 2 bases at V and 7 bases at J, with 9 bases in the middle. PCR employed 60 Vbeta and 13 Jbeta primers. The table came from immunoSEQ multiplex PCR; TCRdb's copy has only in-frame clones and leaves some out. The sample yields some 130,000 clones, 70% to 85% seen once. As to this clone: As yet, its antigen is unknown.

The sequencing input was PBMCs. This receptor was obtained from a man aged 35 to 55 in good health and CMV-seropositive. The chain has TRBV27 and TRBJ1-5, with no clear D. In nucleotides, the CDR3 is TGTGCCAGCAGTTTAATAGTGGGCCAGCCCCAGCATTTT. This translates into CASSLIVGQPQHF.